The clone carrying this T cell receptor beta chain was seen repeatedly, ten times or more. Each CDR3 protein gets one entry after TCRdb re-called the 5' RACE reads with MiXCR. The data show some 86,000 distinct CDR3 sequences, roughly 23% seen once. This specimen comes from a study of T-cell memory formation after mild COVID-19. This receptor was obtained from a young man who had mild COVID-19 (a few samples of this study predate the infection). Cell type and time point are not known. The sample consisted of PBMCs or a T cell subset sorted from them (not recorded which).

CDR3 nucleotides: TGTGCCAGCAGCTTAGATACAGATACGCAGTATTTT. Protein sequence: CASSLDTDTQYF. The chain is built from TRBV7-6 and TRBJ2-3; D uncertain. Germline loops: CDR1 SGHVS, CDR2 FNYEAQ. With 1 base removed from V and 3 bases from J, the gap between germline ends came to 2 bases. CDR3 length: 12 residues. Full variable domain (outside the CDR3, taken from reference TRBV7-6 and TRBJ2-3): GAGVSQSPRYKVTKRGQDVALRCDPISGHVSLYWYRQALGQGPEFLTYFNYEAQQDKSGLPNDRFSAERPEGSISTLTIQRTEQRDSAMYRCASSLDTDTQYFGPGTRLTVL.